A selection of T cell receptor beta chains follows, all from one sample in a study of shared clonotypes between healthy human individuals. The method was immunoSEQ multiplex PCR; TCRdb's version includes in-frame clones alone and lacks a portion of them. Of hundreds of thousands of clones listed, 90% to 95% were seen once; the top ten hold 24%. What was sequenced was naive CD8+ T cells sorted from blood. The receptors derive from a man between 25 and 39 years old in good health. Both conserved end residues are part of each CDR3. Each record gives: D gene, J gene, V gene, clone size, CDR3 protein, CDR3 DNA. The D gene is left open where the match is weak. For some rows the clone size is stated as once, few or many, or as a class when expanded; others skip it.

D gene: -
J gene: TRBJ2-2
V gene: TRBV2
clone size: -
CDR3 protein: CASSREEGTGELFF
CDR3 DNA: TGTGCCAGCAGCCGTGAGGAGGGCACCGGGGAGCTGTTTTTT

D gene: -
J gene: TRBJ2-7
V gene: TRBV7-9
clone size: -
CDR3 protein: CASSLVEIGLDTYEQYF
CDR3 DNA: TGTGCCAGCAGCTTAGTGGAAATTGGGCTGGATACCTACGAGCAGTACTTC

D gene: -
J gene: TRBJ1-1
V gene: TRBV28
clone size: -
CDR3 protein: CASRERTGNTEAFF
CDR3 DNA: TGTGCCAGCAGGGAACGTACAGGTAACACTGAAGCTTTCTTT

D gene: TRBD1
J gene: TRBJ1-5
V gene: TRBV28
clone size: -
CDR3 protein: CASSLRGQNYNQPQHF
CDR3 DNA: TGTGCCAGCAGTTTAAGGGGACAGAACTACAATCAGCCCCAGCATTTT

D gene: -
J gene: TRBJ2-3
V gene: TRBV6-8
clone size: -
CDR3 protein: CASRPQGSSTDTQYF
CDR3 DNA: TGTGCCAGCAGACCACAGGGATCTAGCACAGATACGCAGTATTTT

D gene: -
J gene: TRBJ1-3
V gene: TRBV9
clone size: -
CDR3 protein: CASKSHSGNTIYF
CDR3 DNA: TGTGCCAGCAAGTCCCACTCTGGAAACACCATATATTTT

D gene: TRBD1
J gene: TRBJ2-1
V gene: TRBV7-9
clone size: -
CDR3 protein: CASSPTGTADNEQFF
CDR3 DNA: TGTGCCAGCAGCCCGACTGGGACAGCGGACAATGAGCAGTTCTTC

D gene: -
J gene: TRBJ2-5
V gene: TRBV5-1
clone size: -
CDR3 protein: CASSPRPTEETQYF
CDR3 DNA: TGCGCCAGCAGCCCCCGACCTACTGAAGAGACCCAGTACTTC

D gene: TRBD2
J gene: TRBJ2-1
V gene: TRBV28
clone size: -
CDR3 protein: CASRVPGGPYEQFF
CDR3 DNA: TGTGCCAGCAGGGTGCCGGGAGGGCCTTATGAGCAGTTCTTC

D gene: -
J gene: TRBJ1-1
V gene: TRBV18
clone size: -
CDR3 protein: CASSPPREKRNTEAFF
CDR3 DNA: TGTGCCAGCTCACCACCGAGAGAGAAAAGGAACACTGAAGCTTTCTTT

D gene: TRBD1
J gene: TRBJ1-2
V gene: TRBV5-1
clone size: -
CDR3 protein: CASSLGGTDPNYGYTF
CDR3 DNA: TGCGCCAGCAGCTTGGGCGGGACAGACCCAAACTATGGCTACACCTTC

D gene: TRBD2
J gene: TRBJ2-1
V gene: TRBV14
clone size: -
CDR3 protein: CASSQLAGGFYNEQFF
CDR3 DNA: TGTGCCAGCAGCCAGCTAGCGGGAGGGTTTTACAATGAGCAGTTCTTC

D gene: TRBD1
J gene: TRBJ1-1
V gene: TRBV19
clone size: -
CDR3 protein: CASNLGGLITEAFF
CDR3 DNA: TGTGCCAGTAATTTAGGGGGCTTAATTACTGAAGCTTTCTTT

D gene: -
J gene: TRBJ2-1
V gene: TRBV28
clone size: once
CDR3 protein: CASSLSSYNEQFF
CDR3 DNA: TGTGCCAGCAGTCTAAGCTCCTACAATGAGCAGTTCTTC

D gene: TRBD1
J gene: TRBJ2-1
V gene: TRBV6-5
clone size: -
CDR3 protein: CASTRQGGYNEQFF
CDR3 DNA: TGTGCCAGCACCCGACAGGGCGGGTACAATGAGCAGTTCTTC

D gene: TRBD1
J gene: TRBJ1-2
V gene: TRBV10-3
clone size: -
CDR3 protein: CAISGKTGTGGGYTF
CDR3 DNA: TGTGCCATCAGTGGCAAAACCGGGACAGGGGGCGGCTACACCTTC

D gene: -
J gene: TRBJ2-1
V gene: TRBV4-1
clone size: -
CDR3 protein: CASSQGEGTSSYNEQFF
CDR3 DNA: TGCGCCAGCAGCCAAGGCGAAGGGACCAGCTCCTACAATGAGCAGTTCTTC

D gene: -
J gene: TRBJ2-3
V gene: TRBV27
clone size: -
CDR3 protein: CASSSTETQEGWTTDTQYF
CDR3 DNA: TGTGCCAGCAGTTCGACCGAAACACAGGAAGGATGGACCACAGATACGCAGTATTTT

D gene: TRBD2
J gene: TRBJ2-3
V gene: TRBV4-3
clone size: -
CDR3 protein: CASSQDLLAGPRDGTQYF
CDR3 DNA: TGCGCCAGCAGCCAAGATCTCCTAGCGGGACCCAGAGATGGTACGCAGTATTTT

D gene: TRBD2
J gene: TRBJ2-1
V gene: TRBV9
clone size: -
CDR3 protein: CASSFGGLAGNEQFF
CDR3 DNA: TGTGCCAGCAGCTTTGGGGGACTAGCGGGAAATGAGCAGTTCTTC

D gene: -
J gene: TRBJ1-2
V gene: TRBV19
clone size: -
CDR3 protein: CASSALDRTNYGYTF
CDR3 DNA: TGTGCCAGTAGTGCATTGGACAGAACTAACTATGGCTACACCTTC

D gene: -
J gene: TRBJ2-7
V gene: TRBV7-6
clone size: -
CDR3 protein: CASSLGTRLEQYF
CDR3 DNA: TGTGCCAGCAGCTTAGGGACACGCCTGGAGCAGTACTTC

D gene: TRBD2
J gene: TRBJ2-7
V gene: TRBV28
clone size: -
CDR3 protein: CASSSSSGGLYEQYF
CDR3 DNA: TGTGCCAGCAGTTCCTCATCGGGAGGATTGTACGAGCAGTACTTC

D gene: -
J gene: TRBJ2-7
V gene: TRBV27
clone size: -
CDR3 protein: CASSPQGQAAPYEQYF
CDR3 DNA: TGTGCCAGCAGTCCCCAAGGGCAGGCTGCGCCCTACGAGCAGTACTTC

D gene: TRBD1
J gene: TRBJ2-3
V gene: TRBV9
clone size: -
CDR3 protein: CASSVGQGKDTQYF
CDR3 DNA: TGTGCCAGCAGCGTGGGACAGGGGAAAGATACGCAGTATTTT

D gene: -
J gene: TRBJ2-7
V gene: TRBV27
clone size: -
CDR3 protein: CASSLHSSYEQYF
CDR3 DNA: TGTGCCAGCAGTTTGCACTCCTCCTACGAGCAGTACTTC

D gene: -
J gene: TRBJ1-1
V gene: TRBV9
clone size: -
CDR3 protein: CASSTNRESMNTEAFF
CDR3 DNA: TGTGCCAGCAGCACTAACAGGGAATCGATGAACACTGAAGCTTTCTTT

D gene: -
J gene: TRBJ2-7
V gene: TRBV2
clone size: once
CDR3 protein: CAIRTSVSYEQYF
CDR3 DNA: TGTGCCATCCGGACCAGTGTCTCCTACGAGCAGTACTTC

D gene: -
J gene: TRBJ2-5
V gene: TRBV29-1
clone size: -
CDR3 protein: CSVDQGLSETQYF
CDR3 DNA: TGCAGCGTGGACCAGGGGTTATCGGAGACCCAGTACTTC

D gene: -
J gene: TRBJ2-7
V gene: TRBV14
clone size: -
CDR3 protein: CASSQEAGYPYEQYF
CDR3 DNA: TGTGCCAGCAGCCAAGAAGCAGGGTATCCCTACGAGCAGTACTTC

D gene: -
J gene: TRBJ2-7
V gene: TRBV5-1
clone size: -
CDR3 protein: CASSLGQEYYEQYF
CDR3 DNA: TGCGCCAGCAGCTTGGGGCAGGAGTACTACGAGCAGTACTTC

D gene: -
J gene: TRBJ2-7
V gene: TRBV5-1
clone size: -
CDR3 protein: CASSLLDRNDEQYF
CDR3 DNA: TGCGCCAGCAGCTTACTCGACAGGAATGACGAGCAGTACTTC

D gene: -
J gene: TRBJ1-2
V gene: TRBV2
clone size: -
CDR3 protein: CASSEHFDSAYGYTF
CDR3 DNA: TGTGCCAGCAGTGAACATTTCGACAGTGCTTATGGCTACACCTTC

D gene: -
J gene: TRBJ2-7
V gene: TRBV7-2
clone size: -
CDR3 protein: CASSLVTGSYEQYF
CDR3 DNA: TGTGCCAGCAGCTTAGTGACAGGCTCCTACGAGCAGTACTTC

D gene: -
J gene: TRBJ2-5
V gene: TRBV19
clone size: once
CDR3 protein: CASSITVSAQETQYF
CDR3 DNA: TGTGCCAGTAGTATAACGGTGAGCGCCCAAGAGACCCAGTACTTC

D gene: -
J gene: TRBJ2-7
V gene: TRBV27
clone size: -
CDR3 protein: CASSLAAGGIAYEQYF
CDR3 DNA: TGTGCCAGCAGTTTAGCCGCAGGGGGGATAGCCTACGAGCAGTACTTC

D gene: -
J gene: TRBJ1-2
V gene: TRBV5-4
clone size: -
CDR3 protein: CASSLERANYGYTF
CDR3 DNA: TGTGCCAGCAGCTTGGAAAGGGCTAACTATGGCTACACCTTC

D gene: -
J gene: TRBJ1-5
V gene: TRBV30
clone size: -
CDR3 protein: CAWIPQPQHF
CDR3 DNA: TGTGCCTGGATCCCGCAGCCCCAGCATTTT

D gene: TRBD1
J gene: TRBJ2-2
V gene: TRBV4-3
clone size: -
CDR3 protein: CASSPGQGSFTGELFF
CDR3 DNA: TGCGCCAGCAGCCCTGGACAGGGGTCCTTCACCGGGGAGCTGTTTTTT

D gene: -
J gene: TRBJ2-7
V gene: TRBV7-6
clone size: few
CDR3 protein: CASSPLESYEQYF
CDR3 DNA: TGTGCCAGCAGCCCCTTAGAATCCTACGAGCAGTACTTC

D gene: TRBD1
J gene: TRBJ1-2
V gene: TRBV7-9
clone size: -
CDR3 protein: CASSRTGADGYTF
CDR3 DNA: TGTGCCAGCAGTCGGACAGGGGCTGACGGCTACACCTTC

D gene: -
J gene: TRBJ2-5
V gene: TRBV11-2
clone size: once
CDR3 protein: CASSLHGRETQYF
CDR3 DNA: TGTGCCAGCAGCTTACATGGGCGGGAGACCCAGTACTTC

D gene: -
J gene: TRBJ2-3
V gene: TRBV5-6
clone size: -
CDR3 protein: CASSLGGTADTQYF
CDR3 DNA: TGTGCCAGCAGCTTGGGAGGGACGGCAGATACGCAGTATTTT

D gene: -
J gene: TRBJ2-6
V gene: TRBV27
clone size: -
CDR3 protein: CASSRVGSSGANVLTF
CDR3 DNA: TGTGCCAGCAGTCGGGTTGGGAGCTCTGGGGCCAACGTCCTGACTTTC

D gene: -
J gene: TRBJ2-1
V gene: TRBV5-1
clone size: -
CDR3 protein: CASSSPRQVHNEQFF
CDR3 DNA: TGCGCCAGCAGCTCCCCGCGGCAGGTCCACAATGAGCAGTTCTTC

D gene: -
J gene: TRBJ2-3
V gene: TRBV5-5
clone size: -
CDR3 protein: CASSRGASSSTDTQYF
CDR3 DNA: TGTGCCAGCAGCCGAGGGGCATCCTCTAGCACAGATACGCAGTATTTT

D gene: -
J gene: TRBJ2-2
V gene: TRBV25-1
clone size: -
CDR3 protein: CASSESIGELFF
CDR3 DNA: TGTGCCAGCAGTGAATCAATCGGGGAGCTGTTTTTT

D gene: TRBD2
J gene: TRBJ2-1
V gene: TRBV7-3
clone size: once
CDR3 protein: CASSPRTGTRDNEQFF
CDR3 DNA: TGTGCCAGCAGCCCCAGGACCGGGACTAGAGACAATGAGCAGTTCTTC

D gene: -
J gene: TRBJ2-5
V gene: TRBV2
clone size: -
CDR3 protein: CASLGSAVQETQYF
CDR3 DNA: TGTGCCAGCTTAGGGTCTGCCGTACAAGAGACCCAGTACTTC

D gene: -
J gene: TRBJ2-7
V gene: TRBV6-4
clone size: -
CDR3 protein: CASNPHKPLSRQYF
CDR3 DNA: TGTGCCAGCAACCCCCACAAACCCCTATCACGGCAGTACTTC

D gene: -
J gene: TRBJ2-4
V gene: TRBV7-3
clone size: -
CDR3 protein: CASSQRTENIQYF
CDR3 DNA: TGTGCCAGCAGCCAGCGGACAGAAAACATTCAGTACTTC

D gene: TRBD2
J gene: TRBJ2-5
V gene: TRBV10-3
clone size: once
CDR3 protein: CAISESGLAGRGFQETQYF
CDR3 DNA: TGTGCCATCAGTGAGTCGGGACTAGCGGGAAGAGGCTTCCAAGAGACCCAGTACTTC

D gene: TRBD2
J gene: TRBJ2-7
V gene: TRBV5-1
clone size: -
CDR3 protein: CASSPNSGRAVLEQYF
CDR3 DNA: TGCGCCAGCAGCCCTAATAGCGGGAGGGCCGTCCTCGAGCAGTACTTC

D gene: -
J gene: TRBJ2-3
V gene: TRBV10-2
clone size: -
CDR3 protein: CASGRGSTDTQYF
CDR3 DNA: TGCGCCAGCGGGAGGGGGAGCACAGATACGCAGTATTTT

D gene: -
J gene: TRBJ2-2
V gene: TRBV19
clone size: -
CDR3 protein: CASSIDGSSGELFF
CDR3 DNA: TGTGCCAGTAGTATAGATGGCAGCTCGGGGGAGCTGTTTTTT

D gene: TRBD2
J gene: TRBJ2-1
V gene: TRBV29-1
clone size: -
CDR3 protein: CSGYGLAGGGDEQFF
CDR3 DNA: TGCAGCGGATATGGGCTAGCGGGAGGAGGCGATGAGCAGTTCTTC

D gene: TRBD1
J gene: TRBJ2-7
V gene: TRBV4-1
clone size: once
CDR3 protein: CASGFGTGPYEQYF
CDR3 DNA: TGCGCCAGCGGATTTGGGACAGGACCCTACGAGCAGTACTTC

D gene: -
J gene: TRBJ1-4
V gene: TRBV15
clone size: -
CDR3 protein: CATSRGSNEKLFF
CDR3 DNA: TGTGCCACCAGCAGGGGCTCTAATGAAAAACTGTTTTTT